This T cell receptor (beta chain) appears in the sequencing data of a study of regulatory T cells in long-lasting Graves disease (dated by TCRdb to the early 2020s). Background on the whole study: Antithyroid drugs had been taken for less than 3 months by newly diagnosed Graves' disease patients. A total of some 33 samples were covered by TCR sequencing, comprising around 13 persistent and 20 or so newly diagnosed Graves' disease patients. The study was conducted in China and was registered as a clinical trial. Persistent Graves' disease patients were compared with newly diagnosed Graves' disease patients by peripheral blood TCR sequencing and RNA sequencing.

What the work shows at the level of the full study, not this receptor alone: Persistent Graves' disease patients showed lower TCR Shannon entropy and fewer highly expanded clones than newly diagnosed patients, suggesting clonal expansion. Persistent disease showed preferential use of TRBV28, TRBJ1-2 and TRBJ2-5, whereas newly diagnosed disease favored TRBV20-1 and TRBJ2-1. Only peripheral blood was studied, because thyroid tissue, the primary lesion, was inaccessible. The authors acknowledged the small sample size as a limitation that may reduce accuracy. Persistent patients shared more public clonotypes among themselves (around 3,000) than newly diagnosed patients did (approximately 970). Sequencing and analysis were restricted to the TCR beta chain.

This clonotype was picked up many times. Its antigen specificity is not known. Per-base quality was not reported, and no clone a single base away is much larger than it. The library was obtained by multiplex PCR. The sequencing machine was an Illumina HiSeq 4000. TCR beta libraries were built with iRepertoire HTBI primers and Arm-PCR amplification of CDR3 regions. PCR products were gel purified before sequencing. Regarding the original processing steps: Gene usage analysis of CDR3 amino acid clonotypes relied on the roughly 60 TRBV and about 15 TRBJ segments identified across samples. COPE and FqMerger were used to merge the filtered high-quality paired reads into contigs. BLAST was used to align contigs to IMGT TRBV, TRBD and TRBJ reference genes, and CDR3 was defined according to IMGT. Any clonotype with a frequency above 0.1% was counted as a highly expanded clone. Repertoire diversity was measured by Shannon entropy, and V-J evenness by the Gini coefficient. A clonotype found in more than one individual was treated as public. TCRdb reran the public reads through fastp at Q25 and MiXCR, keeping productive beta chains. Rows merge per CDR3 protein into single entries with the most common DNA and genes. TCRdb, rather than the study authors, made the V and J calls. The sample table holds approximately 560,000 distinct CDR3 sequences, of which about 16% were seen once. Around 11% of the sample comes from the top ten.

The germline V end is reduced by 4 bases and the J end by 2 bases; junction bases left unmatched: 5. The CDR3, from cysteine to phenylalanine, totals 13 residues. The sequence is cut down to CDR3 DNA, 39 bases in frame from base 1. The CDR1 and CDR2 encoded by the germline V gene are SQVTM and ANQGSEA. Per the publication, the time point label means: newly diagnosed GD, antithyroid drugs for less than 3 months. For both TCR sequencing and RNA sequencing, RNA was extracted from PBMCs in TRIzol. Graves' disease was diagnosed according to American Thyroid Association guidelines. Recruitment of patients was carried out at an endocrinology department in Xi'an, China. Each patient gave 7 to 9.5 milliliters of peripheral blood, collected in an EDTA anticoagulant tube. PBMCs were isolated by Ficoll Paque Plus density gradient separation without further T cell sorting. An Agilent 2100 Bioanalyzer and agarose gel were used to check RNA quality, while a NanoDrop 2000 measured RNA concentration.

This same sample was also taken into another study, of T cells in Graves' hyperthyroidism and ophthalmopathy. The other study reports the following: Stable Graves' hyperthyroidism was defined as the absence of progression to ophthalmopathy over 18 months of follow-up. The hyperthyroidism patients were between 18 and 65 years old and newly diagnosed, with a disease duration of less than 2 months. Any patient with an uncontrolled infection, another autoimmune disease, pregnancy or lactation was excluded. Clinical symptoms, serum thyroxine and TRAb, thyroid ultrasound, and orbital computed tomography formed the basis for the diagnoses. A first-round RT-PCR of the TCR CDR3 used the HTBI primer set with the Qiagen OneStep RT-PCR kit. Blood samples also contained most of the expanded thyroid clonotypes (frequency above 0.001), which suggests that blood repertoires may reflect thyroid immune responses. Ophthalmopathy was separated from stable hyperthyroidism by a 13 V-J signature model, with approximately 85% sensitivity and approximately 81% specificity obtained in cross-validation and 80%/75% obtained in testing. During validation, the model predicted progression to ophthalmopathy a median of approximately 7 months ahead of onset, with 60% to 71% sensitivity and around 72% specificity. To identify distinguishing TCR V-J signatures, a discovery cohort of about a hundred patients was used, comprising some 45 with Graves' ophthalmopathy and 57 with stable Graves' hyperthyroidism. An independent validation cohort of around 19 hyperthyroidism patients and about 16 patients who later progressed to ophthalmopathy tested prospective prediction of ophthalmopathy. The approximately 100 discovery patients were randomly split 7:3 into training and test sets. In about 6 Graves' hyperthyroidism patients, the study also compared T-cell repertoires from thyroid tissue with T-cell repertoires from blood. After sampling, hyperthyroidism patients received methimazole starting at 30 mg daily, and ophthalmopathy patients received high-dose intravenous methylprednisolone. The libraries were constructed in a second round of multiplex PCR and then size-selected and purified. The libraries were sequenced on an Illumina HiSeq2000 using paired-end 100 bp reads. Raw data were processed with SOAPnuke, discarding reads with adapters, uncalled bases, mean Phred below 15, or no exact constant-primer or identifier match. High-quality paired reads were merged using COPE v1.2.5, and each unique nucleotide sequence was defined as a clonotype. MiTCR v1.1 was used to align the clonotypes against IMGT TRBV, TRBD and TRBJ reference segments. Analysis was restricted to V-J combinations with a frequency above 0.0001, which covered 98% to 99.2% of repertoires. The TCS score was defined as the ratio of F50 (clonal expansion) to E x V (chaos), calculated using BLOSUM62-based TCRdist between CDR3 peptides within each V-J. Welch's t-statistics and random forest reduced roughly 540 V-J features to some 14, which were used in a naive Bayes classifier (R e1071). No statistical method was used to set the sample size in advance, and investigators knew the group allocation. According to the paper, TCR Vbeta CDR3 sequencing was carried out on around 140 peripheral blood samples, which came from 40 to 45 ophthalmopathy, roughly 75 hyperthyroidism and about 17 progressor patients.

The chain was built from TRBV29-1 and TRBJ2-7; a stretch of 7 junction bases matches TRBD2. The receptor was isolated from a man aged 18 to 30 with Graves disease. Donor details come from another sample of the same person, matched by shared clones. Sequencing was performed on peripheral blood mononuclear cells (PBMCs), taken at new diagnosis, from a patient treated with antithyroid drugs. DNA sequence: TGCAGCGTTGGGCGGGAGAGACCCTACGAGCAGTACTTC. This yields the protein CSVGRERPYEQYF.